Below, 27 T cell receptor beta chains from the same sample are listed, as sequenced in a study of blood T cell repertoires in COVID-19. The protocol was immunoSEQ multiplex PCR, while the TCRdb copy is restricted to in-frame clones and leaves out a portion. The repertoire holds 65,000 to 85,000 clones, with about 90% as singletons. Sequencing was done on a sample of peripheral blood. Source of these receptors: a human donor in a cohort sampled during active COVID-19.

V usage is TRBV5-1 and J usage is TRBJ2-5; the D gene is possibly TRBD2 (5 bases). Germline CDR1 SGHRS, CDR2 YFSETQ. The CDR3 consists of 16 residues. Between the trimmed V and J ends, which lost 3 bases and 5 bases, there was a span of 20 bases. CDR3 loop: CASSSHPERVVETQYF. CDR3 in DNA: TGCGCCAGCAGCTCTCACCCCGAGAGGGTCGTGGAGACCCAGTACTTC.

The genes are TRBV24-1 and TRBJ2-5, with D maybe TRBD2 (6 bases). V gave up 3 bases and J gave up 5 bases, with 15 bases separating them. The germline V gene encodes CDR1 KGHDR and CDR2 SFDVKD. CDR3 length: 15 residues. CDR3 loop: CATSDAHSGRETQYF. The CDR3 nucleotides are TGTGCCACCAGTGATGCCCACTCTGGGAGGGAGACCCAGTACTTC.

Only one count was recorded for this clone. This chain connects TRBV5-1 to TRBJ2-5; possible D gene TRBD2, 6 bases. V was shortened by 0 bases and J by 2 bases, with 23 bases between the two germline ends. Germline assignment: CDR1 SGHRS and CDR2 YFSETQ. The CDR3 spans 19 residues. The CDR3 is CASSLVSSSARGGQETQYF. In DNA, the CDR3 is TGCGCCAGCAGCTTGGTATCGTCTAGCGCCCGGGGAGGTCAAGAGACCCAGTACTTC.

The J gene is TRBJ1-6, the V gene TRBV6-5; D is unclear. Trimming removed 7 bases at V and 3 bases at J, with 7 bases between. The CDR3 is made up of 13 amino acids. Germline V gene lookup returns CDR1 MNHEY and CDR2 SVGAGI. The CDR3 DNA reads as TGTGCCAGCACCCTGTACTATAATTCACCCCTCCACTTT. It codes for CASTLYYNSPLHF.

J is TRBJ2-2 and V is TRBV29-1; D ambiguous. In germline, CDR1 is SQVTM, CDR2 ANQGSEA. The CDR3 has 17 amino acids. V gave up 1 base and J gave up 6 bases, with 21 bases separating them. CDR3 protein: CSVEAVPRTQSAGELFF. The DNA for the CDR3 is TGCAGCGTTGAAGCTGTCCCACGTACCCAGAGCGCCGGGGAGCTGTTTTTT.

The CDR3 DNA is TGTGCCAGCAGCCTTGGGACTTTCCTACAGACGCAGTATTTT. Amino acid sequence: CASSLGTFLQTQYF. The chain joins TRBV7-2 to TRBJ2-3; possible D gene TRBD2, 6 bases. With 5 bases removed from V and 9 bases from J, the gap between germline ends came to 18 bases. CDR3 length: 14 amino acids. Germline V gene data show CDR1 as SGHTA and CDR2 as FQGNSA. Supplemented by reference TRBV7-2 and TRBJ2-3, the full variable domain reads GAGVSQSPSNKVTEKGKDVELRCDPISGHTALYWYRQSLGQGLEFLIYFQGNSAPDKSGLPSDRFSAERTGGSVSTLTIQRTQQEDSAVYLCASSLGTFLQTQYFGPGTRLTVL.

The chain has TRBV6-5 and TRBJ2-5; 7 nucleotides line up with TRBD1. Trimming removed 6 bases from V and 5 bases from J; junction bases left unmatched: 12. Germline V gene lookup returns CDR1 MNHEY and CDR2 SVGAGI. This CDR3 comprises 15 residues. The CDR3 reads CASRKHTTGQETQYF. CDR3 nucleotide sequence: TGTGCCAGCAGAAAACATACGACAGGGCAGGAGACCCAGTACTTC.

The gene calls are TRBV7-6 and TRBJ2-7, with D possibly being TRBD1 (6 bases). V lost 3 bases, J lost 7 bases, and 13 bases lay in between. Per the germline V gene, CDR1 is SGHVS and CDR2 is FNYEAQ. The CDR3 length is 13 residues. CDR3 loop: CASSLVGGREQYF. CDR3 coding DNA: TGTGCCAGCAGCTTGGTAGGGGGACGGGAGCAGTACTTC.

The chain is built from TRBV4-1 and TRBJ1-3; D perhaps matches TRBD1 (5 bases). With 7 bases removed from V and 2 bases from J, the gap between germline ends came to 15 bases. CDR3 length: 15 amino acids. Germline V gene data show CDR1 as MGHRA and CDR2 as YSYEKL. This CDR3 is CASTEFDRTGNTIYF. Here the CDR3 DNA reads TGCGCCAGCACCGAATTCGACAGAACTGGAAACACCATATATTTT.

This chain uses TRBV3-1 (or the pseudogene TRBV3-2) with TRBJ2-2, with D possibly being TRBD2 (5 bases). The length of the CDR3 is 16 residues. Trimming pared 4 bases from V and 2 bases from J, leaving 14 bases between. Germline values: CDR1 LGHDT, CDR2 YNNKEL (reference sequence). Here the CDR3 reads CASSLGGGINTGELFF. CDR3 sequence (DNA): TGTGCCAGCAGCCTCGGAGGAGGAATTAACACCGGGGAGCTGTTTTTT.

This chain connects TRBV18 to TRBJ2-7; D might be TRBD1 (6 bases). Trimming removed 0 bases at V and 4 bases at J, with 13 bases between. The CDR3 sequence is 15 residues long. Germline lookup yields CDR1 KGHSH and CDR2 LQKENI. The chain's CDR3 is CASSPPRSGAYEQYF. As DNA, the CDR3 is TGTGCCAGCTCACCACCGCGTTCAGGGGCATACGAGCAGTACTTC. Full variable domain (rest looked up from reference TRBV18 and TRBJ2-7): NAGVMQNPRHLVRRRGQEARLRCSPMKGHSHVYWYRQLPEEGLKFMVYLQKENIIDESGMPKERFSAEFPKEGPSILRIQQVVRGDSAAYFCASSPPRSGAYEQYFGPGTRLTVT.

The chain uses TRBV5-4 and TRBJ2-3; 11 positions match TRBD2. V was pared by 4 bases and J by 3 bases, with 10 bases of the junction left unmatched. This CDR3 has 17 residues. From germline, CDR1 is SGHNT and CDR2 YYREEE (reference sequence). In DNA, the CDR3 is TGTGCCAGCAGCCCCGGGACGCCTAGCGGGAGGACAGATACGCAGTATTTT. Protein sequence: CASSPGTPSGRTDTQYF.

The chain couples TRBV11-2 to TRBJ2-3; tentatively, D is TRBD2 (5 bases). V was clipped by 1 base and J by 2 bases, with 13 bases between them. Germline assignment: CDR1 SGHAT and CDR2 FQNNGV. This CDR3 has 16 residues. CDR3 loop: CASSLAPRRPTDTQYF. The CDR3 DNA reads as TGTGCCAGCAGCTTAGCCCCCAGGAGGCCCACAGATACGCAGTATTTT.

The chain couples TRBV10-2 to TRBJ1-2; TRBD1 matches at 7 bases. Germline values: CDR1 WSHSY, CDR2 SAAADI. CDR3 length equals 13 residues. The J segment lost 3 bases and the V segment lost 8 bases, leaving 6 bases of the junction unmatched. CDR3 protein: CASAPQGDYGYTF. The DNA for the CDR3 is TGCGCCAGCGCACCCCAGGGGGACTATGGCTACACCTTC.

The CDR3 nucleotides are TGTGCCAGCAGCGGGGTCAGGCCCAATCAGCCCCAGCATTTT. Amino acid sequence: CASSGVRPNQPQHF. The gene calls are TRBV28 and TRBJ1-5, with no clear D. CDR1 and CDR2 from the germline V gene are MDHEN and SYDVKM. The CDR3 is 14 residues long. The V and J ends lost 6 bases and 3 bases respectively, with 12 bases between them.

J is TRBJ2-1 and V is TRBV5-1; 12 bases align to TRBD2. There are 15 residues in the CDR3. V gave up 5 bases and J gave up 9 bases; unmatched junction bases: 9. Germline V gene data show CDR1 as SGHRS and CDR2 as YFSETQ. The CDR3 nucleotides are TGCGCCAGCAGTCTCCTAGCGGGAGGGGTGCGTGAGCAGTTCTTC. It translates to CASSLLAGGVREQFF.

CDR3 bases: TGTGCCAGTAGTCAGACCGGGACACCTAGCAATCAGCCCCAGCATTTT. This sequence encodes CASSQTGTPSNQPQHF. This sequence joins TRBV19 and TRBJ1-5; the D gene is possibly TRBD1 (6 bases). CDR1 LNHDA and CDR2 SQIVND come from the germline V gene (reference sequence). The germline V and J ends were trimmed by 5 bases and 0 bases, with 14 bases remaining between them. This CDR3 has 16 amino acids.

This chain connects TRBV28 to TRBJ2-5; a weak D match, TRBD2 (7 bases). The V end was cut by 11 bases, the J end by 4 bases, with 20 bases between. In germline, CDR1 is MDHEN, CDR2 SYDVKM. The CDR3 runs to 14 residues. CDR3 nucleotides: TGTGCCGCACAACGTGGGGGGGCAGGAGAGACCCAGTACTTC. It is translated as CAAQRGGAGETQYF. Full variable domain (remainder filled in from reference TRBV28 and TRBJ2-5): DVKVTQSSRYLVKRTGEKVFLECVQDMDHENMFWYRQDPGLGLRLIYFSYDVKMKEKGDIPEGYSVSREKKERFSLILESASTNQTSMYLCAAQRGGAGETQYFGPGTRLLVL.

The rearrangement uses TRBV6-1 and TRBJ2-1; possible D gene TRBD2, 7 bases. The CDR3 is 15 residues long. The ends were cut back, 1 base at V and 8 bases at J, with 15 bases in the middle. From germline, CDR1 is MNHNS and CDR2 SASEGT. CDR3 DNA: TGTGCCAGCAGTGAAGGGCGGGGGCCTTTCCATGAGCAGTTCTTC. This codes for CASSEGRGPFHEQFF.

The DNA for the CDR3 is TGTGCCACCCGGGCTAGCGGGACCCATGAGCAGTTCTTC. Encoded protein: CATRASGTHEQFF. The chain couples TRBV7-2 to TRBJ2-1; 9 positions match TRBD2. Germline CDR1 and CDR2: SGHTA and FQGNSA. This CDR3 has 13 residues. J lost 8 bases, V lost 10 bases, and 9 bases had no gene match.

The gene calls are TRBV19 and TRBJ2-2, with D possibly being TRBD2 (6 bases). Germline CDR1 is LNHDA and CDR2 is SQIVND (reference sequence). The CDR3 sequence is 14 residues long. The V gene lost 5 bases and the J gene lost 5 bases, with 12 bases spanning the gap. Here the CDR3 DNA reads TGTGCCAGTAGTTCCGGGACTCATACCGGGGAGCTGTTTTTT. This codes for CASSSGTHTGELFF.

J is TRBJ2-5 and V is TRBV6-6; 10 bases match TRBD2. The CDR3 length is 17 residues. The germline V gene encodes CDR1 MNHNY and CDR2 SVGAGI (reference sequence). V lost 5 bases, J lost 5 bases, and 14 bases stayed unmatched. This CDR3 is CASSRLAGASPRETQYF. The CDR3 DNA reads TGTGCCAGCAGTCGTCTAGCGGGGGCCTCACCTAGGGAGACCCAGTACTTC.

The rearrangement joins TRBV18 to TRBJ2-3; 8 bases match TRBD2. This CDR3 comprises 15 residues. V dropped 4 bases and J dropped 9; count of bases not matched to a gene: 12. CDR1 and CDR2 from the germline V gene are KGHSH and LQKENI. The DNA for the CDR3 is TGTGCCAGCTCACAGGGTAGCGGGGCGGCACCCACGCAGTATTTT. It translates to CASSQGSGAAPTQYF.

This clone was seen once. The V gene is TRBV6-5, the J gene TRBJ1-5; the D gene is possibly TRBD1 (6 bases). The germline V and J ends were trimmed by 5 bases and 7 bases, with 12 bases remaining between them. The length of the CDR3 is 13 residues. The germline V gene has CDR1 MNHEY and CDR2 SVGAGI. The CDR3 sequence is CASSTGLQQPQHF. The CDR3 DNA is TGTGCCAGCAGTACAGGGCTTCAGCAGCCCCAGCATTTT.

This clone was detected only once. Here the CDR3 reads CASSRTGRGTGGYEQYF. In nucleotides, the CDR3 is TGTGCCAGCAGCCGCACGGGGCGAGGGACAGGAGGATACGAGCAGTACTTC. The rearrangement links TRBV7-9 to TRBJ2-7; 8 bases fit TRBD1. The J segment lost 4 bases and the V segment lost 5 bases, leaving 16 bases of the junction unmatched. The germline V gene encodes CDR1 SEHNR and CDR2 FQNEAQ (reference sequence). The CDR3 sequence is 17 residues long.

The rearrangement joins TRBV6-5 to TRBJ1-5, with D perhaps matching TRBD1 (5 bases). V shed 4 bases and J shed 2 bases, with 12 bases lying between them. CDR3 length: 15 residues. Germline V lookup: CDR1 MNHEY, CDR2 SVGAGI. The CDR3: CASSFGRGGNQPQHF. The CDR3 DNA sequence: TGTGCCAGCAGTTTTGGGAGGGGCGGCAATCAGCCCCAGCATTTT.

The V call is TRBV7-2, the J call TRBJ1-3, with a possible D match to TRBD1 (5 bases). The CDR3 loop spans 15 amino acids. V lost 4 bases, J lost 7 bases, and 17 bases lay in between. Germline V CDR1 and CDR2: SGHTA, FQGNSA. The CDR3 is CASSSRGGTANTIYF. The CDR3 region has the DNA TGTGCCAGCAGCTCCCGAGGCGGGACTGCGAACACCATATATTTT.